The subject of this entry is one TCR beta chain. Its antigen is still unknown. The data were obtained in a study of cytomegalovirus exposure and HLA in healthy donors. Produced via immunoSEQ multiplex PCR; TCRdb's table is partial and in-frame only. The data show 150,000 to 200,000 clones, roughly 90% seen once. Study outcomes and limitations: One later analysis, an examination of the 120 validation repertoires, found that first-cohort TCR clusters tended to co-occur in them. Most TCR sequences were uncommon, yet certain public TCRs appeared in many donors. The study labeled around 160 TCR beta chains cytomegalovirus-associated. Accounts indicate the classifier identified cytomegalovirus status with strong specificity and sensitivity.

Germline values: CDR1 MDHEN, CDR2 SYDVKM. V was trimmed by 8 bases and J by 1 base, leaving 11 bases between them. This CDR3 comprises 13 residues. The TCR sequence derives from a woman under 40 in good health and CMV-seronegative. The sequencing input was PBMCs. The chain joins TRBV28 to TRBJ2-5, with D perhaps matching TRBD1 or TRBD2 (6 bases each). This CDR3 reads CASAGTLQETQYF. CDR3 DNA: TGTGCCAGCGCGGGGACACTCCAAGAGACCCAGTACTTC. The whole variable domain, remainder taken from reference TRBV28 and TRBJ2-5, is DVKVTQSSRYLVKRTGEKVFLECVQDMDHENMFWYRQDPGLGLRLIYFSYDVKMKEKGDIPEGYSVSREKKERFSLILESASTNQTSMYLCASAGTLQETQYFGPGTRLLVL.